This T cell receptor (beta chain) is from a study of control samples from healthy donors and cancer patients. Trimming cost V 6 bases and J 4 bases; bases outside gene matches: 4. The CDR3 is made up of 13 amino acids. Germline V CDR1 and CDR2: MRHNA, SNTAGT. Generated by immunoSEQ multiplex PCR, the TCRdb table keeps only in-frame clones and is missing some. The table lists approximately 100,000 clones, around 82% of them singletons, with more than 1.5% in the top ten. The receptor comes from a man aged 55 to 69 in good health. The chain uses TRBV6-4 and TRBJ1-1; 8 nucleotides align to TRBD1. The material sequenced was blood. CDR3 region: CASRVTGATEAFF. Here the CDR3 DNA reads TGTGCCAGCAGGGTGACAGGGGCCACTGAAGCTTTCTTT.